This T cell receptor beta chain was sequenced for a study of T-cell reconstitution after alpha-beta-depleted transplantation in children. As it was prepared, the TCRbeta library received unique molecular identifiers. Using its own MiXCR run on the PCR reads, TCRdb lists one record per CDR3 protein. Seen here are some 600,000 distinct CDR3 sequences, 15% to 20% observed once, and the top ten hold about 1.1%. This CDR3 has 11 residues. CDR1 and CDR2 (germline): SQVTM, ANQGSEA. V lost 3 bases, J lost 8 bases, and 10 bases lay in between. J is TRBJ1-1 and V is TRBV29-1, with D unresolved. Sequenced here: PBMCs from the stem cell graft donor, sampled from the stem cell graft. The clonotype originates from a human donor who donated a stem cell graft to a child with acute myeloid leukemia. The CDR3, as DNA: TGCAGCGTTGAGGTAGGGCAGGAAGCTTTCTTT. Translating it yields CSVEVGQEAFF. Complete variable domain (other parts from reference TRBV29-1 and TRBJ1-1): SAVISQKPSRDICQRGTSLTIQCQVDSQVTMMFWYRQQPGQSLTLIATANQGSEATYESGFVIDKFPISRPNLTFSTLTVSNMSPEDSSIYLCSVEVGQEAFFGQGTRLTVV.